Reported below is one TCR beta chain. Its binding antigen is unknown. Base qualities are not provided; no much larger clone lies one nucleotide away. The data are from a study of blood T cell repertoires in COVID-19 (dated by TCRdb to 2020 to 2022). A note on the overall study: Samples covering the acute and convalescent phases of COVID-19 were provided by collaborators in the United States, Italy and Spain. The material from the prospective study consisted of cDNA or gDNA derived from T cells, B-cell-depleted T cells, or PBMCs. Subjects who had been exposed to COVID-19, were actively infected with it, or had recovered from it provided the deeply sampled blood TCRbeta repertoires that made up the dataset. The repertoires were released in a freely available public database meant as a resource for research on the immune response to SARS-CoV-2. The samples were drawn from the first 160 participants of the ongoing ImmuneRACE study and from 950 to 1,500 subjects provided by 6 global collaborators. Sample metadata almost always included a de-identified subject ID, COVID-19 status, age in years and sex. Where HLA class I and class II types were available, the types were taken from metadata supplied by the sample provider, not from assay-based typing. Here is what the overall study found, with its caveats: How much clinical and demographic metadata was included differed by source and by participant, and the metadata was provided uncurated.

The collaborating institutions used their own protocols to collect whole blood in K2EDTA tubes. For TCRbeta analysis, collaborators shipped samples as frozen whole blood, isolated PBMCs, or DNA extracted from either of those sample types. V trim: 10 bases; J trim: 3 bases; unmatched bases: 11. The CDR3 holds 14 amino acids from the cysteine to the phenylalanine. The kept DNA is CDR3 alone, 42 bases in frame from the first base. Reading the germline V gene gives CDR1 MDHEN and CDR2 SYDVKM. TCRbeta CDR3 regions were amplified from genomic DNA using the immunoSEQ Assay, a bias-controlled multiplex PCR. In the source study's methods: The number of nucleated cells in each sample was estimated by amplification of reference gene primers within the assay. Sequence reads were collapsed and filtered to measure the absolute abundance of every unique TCRbeta CDR3 rearrangement. For each sample, productive Simpson clonality was calculated as the square root of Simpson's diversity index over productive rearrangements. This is the immuneACCESS table as TCRdb keeps it, with only in-frame sequences that have V and J called. A part of the clones is gone; compared with another copy, unresolved V genes explain less than half, and the rest is unexplained. The V and J calls and the clone size are those of that table, but D and trimming were determined from the DNA. The sample table contains about 140,000 clones; only one count was recorded for 76% of them. The ten largest clones take up roughly 4.7% of the sample.

The material sequenced was peripheral blood. The chain joins TRBV28 to TRBJ2-7; 8 bases in between match TRBD1. This receptor was taken from a woman older than 75 with active or convalescent COVID-19. The DNA sequence follows: TGTGCCACCAAGGGAGCAGGGGGCCTCTACGAGCAGTACTTC. It specifies CATKGAGGLYEQYF.